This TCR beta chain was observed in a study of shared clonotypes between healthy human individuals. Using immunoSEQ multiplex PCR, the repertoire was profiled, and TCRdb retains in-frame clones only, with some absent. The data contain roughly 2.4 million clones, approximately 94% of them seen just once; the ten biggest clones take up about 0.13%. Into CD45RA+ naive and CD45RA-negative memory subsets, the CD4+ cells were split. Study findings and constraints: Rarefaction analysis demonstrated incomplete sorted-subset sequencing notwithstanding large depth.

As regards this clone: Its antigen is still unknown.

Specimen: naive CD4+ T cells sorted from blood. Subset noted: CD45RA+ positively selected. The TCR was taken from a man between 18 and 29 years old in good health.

CDR3 region: CASSSRLAGDTQYF. The CDR3 region has the DNA TGTGCCAGCAGCTCTCGACTAGCCGGGGATACGCAGTATTTT. This chain links TRBV5-4 with TRBJ2-3; 7 bases match TRBD2. The V gene end was trimmed by 3 bases and the J gene end by 6 bases; junction bases not matched to a gene: 7. The CDR3 is 14 residues long. Per the germline V gene, CDR1 is SGHNT and CDR2 is YYREEE (reference sequence).